Below are 28 T cell receptor beta chains sequenced from a single sample in a study of immune characterization of retroperitoneal liposarcoma. TCRdb recomputed calls from the PCR reads with MiXCR, one row per CDR3 protein. Among under 13,000 distinct CDR3 sequences listed, under 35% were seen once. Sequenced input: tumor tissue. The source of these receptors is a male donor with retroperitoneal liposarcoma.

This clonotype was detected a few times. This rearrangement joins TRBV6-5 to TRBJ1-3; 7 nucleotides agree with TRBD1. Germline CDR1 MNHEY, CDR2 SVGAGI. CDR3 length: 15 amino acids. Unmatched junction bases numbered 7, after V lost 8 bases and J lost 0 bases. The CDR3 protein is CASHAQGISGNTIYF. The CDR3 DNA is TGTGCCAGCCACGCACAGGGGATCTCTGGAAACACCATATATTTT.

The chain links TRBV27 to TRBJ1-5, with D perhaps TRBD1 (5 bases). Trimming pared 8 bases from V and 2 bases from J, leaving 10 bases between. The V gene's germline CDR1 is MNHEY and CDR2 SMNVEV (reference sequence). CDR3 size: 13 residues. CDR3 nucleotides: TGTGCCAGCGGCAGGGTTGGCAATCAGCCCCAGCATTTT. Translation gives CASGRVGNQPQHF.

This clonotype was detected only a few times. The chain has TRBV27 and TRBJ2-1; TRBD2 aligns across 7 bases. The CDR3 extends over 15 amino acids. The germline gives CDR1 MNHEY, CDR2 SMNVEV (reference sequence). V lost 0 bases, J lost 2 bases, and 1 base stayed unmatched. Written as DNA, the CDR3 is TGTGCCAGCAGTTTATCGGGGGGGGCCTACAATGAGCAGTTCTTC. Its translation: CASSLSGGAYNEQFF.

The table lists this clonotype with many counts. The J gene is TRBJ1-4, the V gene TRBV6-1; TRBD1 agrees at 7 bases. In germline, CDR1 is MNHNS, CDR2 SASEGT. Trimming took 2 bases from V and 6 from J; bases not matched to a gene: 18. CDR3 length: 19 amino acids. The CDR3 DNA follows: TGTGCCAGCAGTGAATTGGGCGGACCCCGGACAGGAAAATATGAAAAACTGTTTTTT. It is translated as CASSELGGPRTGKYEKLFF.

The chain uses TRBV6-1 and TRBJ2-1; D gene unclear. In germline, CDR1 is MNHNS, CDR2 SASEGT. V was shortened by 5 bases and J by 0 bases, with 11 bases between the two germline ends. The CDR3 extends over 15 amino acids. The CDR3 region is CASSPSTRSYNEQFF. The CDR3 DNA sequence: TGTGCCAGCAGTCCGTCTACTCGCTCCTACAATGAGCAGTTCTTC.

The rearrangement joins TRBV12-3 or TRBV12-4 to TRBJ2-1; D perhaps matches TRBD2 (7 bases). The V end was cut by 7 bases, the J end by 4 bases, with 17 bases between. This CDR3 is built from 15 residues. CDR3: CASKKGGGKYNEQFF. The CDR3 DNA reads as TGTGCCAGCAAAAAGGGCGGGGGCAAATACAATGAGCAGTTCTTC.

This clonotype was detected only a few times. This sequence joins TRBV6-1 and TRBJ2-1, with D unresolved. The J call may be in error: the DNA end matches TRBJ2-7 better. The CDR3 has 12 residues. In germline, CDR1 is MNHNS, CDR2 SASEGT. The CDR3 reads CASSEVGNEQYF. CDR3 coding DNA: TGTGCCAGCAGTGAAGTGGGAAATGAGCAGTACTTC.

This rearrangement joins TRBV6-8 to TRBJ2-5; D unresolved. V was shortened by 6 bases and J by 2 bases, with 7 bases between the two germline ends. Looked up from germline, CDR1 is MNHGY and CDR2 is SAAAGT. The CDR3 is made up of 12 amino acids. Written as DNA, the CDR3 is TGTGCCAGCAGCCCACAACAAGAGACCCAGTACTTC. Protein product: CASSPQQETQYF.

This clonotype ranks as medium-sized (0.01 to 0.1%). The gene calls are TRBV7-2 and TRBJ2-1; possibly TRBD2 for D (6 bases). The CDR3 spans 14 residues. V was trimmed by 3 bases and J by 13 bases, leaving 19 bases between them. The germline V gene has CDR1 SGHTA and CDR2 FQGNSA. This chain's CDR3 is CASSFGQPGETQFF. CDR3 sequence (DNA): TGTGCCAGCAGCTTTGGGCAGCCGGGGGAGACCCAGTTCTTC.

This chain joins TRBV11-2 and TRBJ2-5; TRBD2 aligns across 9 bases. The J call could be wrong; TRBJ2-7 is a better fit for the DNA end. This CDR3 is built from 15 residues. Germline loops: CDR1 SGHAT, CDR2 FQNNGV. Written as DNA, the CDR3 is TGTGCCAGCAGTTGGACTAGCGCGAGCTCCTACGAGCAGTACTTC. It yields the protein CASSWTSASSYEQYF.

This clonotype was picked up a small number of times. This chain connects TRBV11-2 to TRBJ2-3; 12 bases fit TRBD2. The trim removed 0 bases at V and 5 bases at J, leaving 9 bases unmatched. The CDR3 covers 18 residues. Germline loops: CDR1 SGHAT, CDR2 FQNNGV. CDR3 bases: TGTGCCAGCAGCTTAGACAAGACTAGCGGGGGCTGGAGAGATACGCAGTATTTT. Its protein product is CASSLDKTSGGWRDTQYF.

The chain uses TRBV7-2 and TRBJ2-1; 7 bases map to TRBD2. The CDR3 loop spans 13 amino acids. The germline gives CDR1 SGHTA, CDR2 FQGNSA. Trimming removed 2 bases from V and 13 bases from J; junction bases left unmatched: 8. The CDR3, as DNA: TGTGCCAGCAGCTTACCGGGAGGCGAGACCCAGTTCTTC. Translated, it gives CASSLPGGETQFF.

This clonotype came up once. The chain's CDR3 is CASSGGQDYNEQYF. The CDR3 DNA reads as TGTGCCAGCAGTGGAGGGCAGGACTACAATGAGCAGTACTTC. The chain combines TRBV6-8 with TRBJ2-5; perhaps TRBD2 as D (6 bases). The ends were cut back, 5 bases at V and 11 bases at J, with 21 bases in the middle. Germline V CDR1 and CDR2: MNHGY, SAAAGT. The CDR3 is 14 residues long.

The rearrangement links TRBV7-2 to TRBJ1-4; D perhaps matches TRBD1 (6 bases). V gave up 5 bases and J gave up 4 bases, with 11 bases separating them. Looked up from germline, CDR1 is SGHTA and CDR2 is FQGNSA. The CDR3 is 14 amino acids. CDR3 nucleotides: TGTGCCAGCAGCCCAAGGGGGGGTAATGAAAAACTGTTTTTT. It translates to CASSPRGGNEKLFF.

This clonotype has ten or more counts. The V gene is TRBV7-2, the J gene TRBJ2-5; D is perhaps TRBD2 (6 bases). The CDR3 runs to 16 residues. CDR1 and CDR2 from the germline V gene are SGHTA and FQGNSA. The V gene lost 1 base and the J gene lost 1 base, with 13 bases spanning the gap. DNA of the CDR3: TGTGCCAGCAGCTTAGGTTCCGCGGGGTCCCAAGAGACCCAGTACTTC. Residues: CASSLGSAGSQETQYF.

The chain couples TRBV7-6 to TRBJ2-1, with 7 bases that match TRBD2. The CDR3 is 18 residues long. Germline trimming cut 3 bases from V and 6 bases from J; bases unmatched to any gene: 17. Germline V gene data show CDR1 as SGHVS and CDR2 as FNYEAQ. CDR3 bases: TGTGCCAGCAGCTTGACGCGGGGGAAGATAGGGACCTGCAATGAGCAGTTCTTC. This encodes CASSLTRGKIGTCNEQFF. Using reference TRBV7-6 and TRBJ2-1 for the parts outside the CDR3, the full variable domain is GAGVSQSPRYKVTKRGQDVALRCDPISGHVSLYWYRQALGQGPEFLTYFNYEAQQDKSGLPNDRFSAERPEGSISTLTIQRTEQRDSAMYRCASSLTRGKIGTCNEQFFGPGTRLTVL.

This clonotype showed up many times. The chain combines TRBV7-6 with TRBJ2-1; possible D gene TRBD2, 5 bases. Trimming removed 5 bases at V and 10 bases at J, with 18 bases between. The CDR3 loop spans 14 amino acids. Germline V lookup: CDR1 SGHVS, CDR2 FNYEAQ. CDR3: CASSPEGLAYEQFF. In nucleotides, the CDR3 is TGTGCCAGCAGCCCCGAAGGCCTAGCCTACGAGCAGTTCTTC. The full variable domain, in which reference TRBV7-6 and TRBJ2-1 provide the parts outside the CDR3, is GAGVSQSPRYKVTKRGQDVALRCDPISGHVSLYWYRQALGQGPEFLTYFNYEAQQDKSGLPNDRFSAERPEGSISTLTIQRTEQRDSAMYRCASSPEGLAYEQFFGPGTRLTVL.

This clonotype has a handful of counts. The chain is built from TRBV12-3 or TRBV12-4 and TRBJ2-1; D is perhaps TRBD1 (6 bases). The CDR3 has 14 residues. V lost 6 bases and J lost 10, with 19 bases in between. The DNA of the CDR3 is TGTGCCAGCAGACCTTCGGACAGACCCTACGAGCAGTTCTTC. Translated, it gives CASRPSDRPYEQFF.

This clonotype has more than one count but fewer than ten. The chain is built from TRBV7-3 and TRBJ1-6, with TRBD1 identical over 9 bases. The CDR3 consists of 15 residues. Per the germline V gene, CDR1 is SGHTA and CDR2 is FQGTGA. Unmatched junction bases numbered 6, after V lost 4 bases and J lost 8 bases. The CDR3 region is CASSSTGTGYSPLHF. The DNA for the CDR3 is TGTGCCAGCAGCTCGACCGGGACAGGGTATTCACCCCTCCACTTT.

This clonotype showed up many times. The gene calls are TRBV12-3 or TRBV12-4 and TRBJ2-1, with D possibly TRBD2 on 6 matching bases. The CDR3 contains 13 residues. The V gene lost 4 bases and the J gene lost 13 bases, with 17 bases spanning the gap. CDR3 DNA: TGTGCCAGCAGTTCCTACATAGCCGGGGGTCAGTTCTTC. This translates into CASSSYIAGGQFF.

Sample share makes this clonotype medium-sized. The gene calls are TRBV7-2 and TRBJ2-3; no reliable D call. CDR1 and CDR2 from the germline V gene are SGHTA and FQGNSA. The CDR3 totals 15 residues. The ends were cut back, 3 bases at V and 1 base at J, with 11 bases in the middle. CDR3 in DNA: TGTGCCAGCAGCTTCAGCCTGATCCGCACAGATACGCAGTATTTT. The encoded protein is CASSFSLIRTDTQYF.

The V gene is TRBV6-8, the J gene TRBJ1-1; D is uncertain. V was cut by 7 bases and J by 8 bases, with 20 bases left in between. Germline values: CDR1 MNHGY, CDR2 SAAAGT. There are 14 residues in the CDR3. DNA for the CDR3: TGTGCCAGCACCGAGAGGGTAGGGTCGTGGGAAGCTTTCTTT. Protein sequence: CASTERVGSWEAFF.

This clonotype is labeled medium-sized. The gene calls are TRBV6-1 and TRBJ2-1; D remains unclear. The ends were cut back, 2 bases at V and 10 bases at J, with 18 bases in the middle. The germline V gene has CDR1 MNHNS and CDR2 SASEGT. This CDR3 contains 15 residues. This CDR3 is CASSEMVGGFYEQFF. For the CDR3, the DNA is TGTGCCAGCAGTGAAATGGTAGGTGGGTTCTACGAGCAGTTCTTC.

This clonotype was counted at least ten times. The chain couples TRBV7-6 to TRBJ2-5, with 9 bases matching TRBD2. The CDR3 has 17 residues. From germline, CDR1 is SGHVS and CDR2 FNYEAQ. V shed 2 bases and J 1 base; nucleotides not matched to a gene: 8. CDR3: CASSLFRLAGTQETQYF. CDR3 bases: TGTGCCAGCAGCTTATTTAGGCTAGCGGGAACCCAAGAGACCCAGTACTTC. The variable domain in full, with the rest retrieved from reference TRBV7-6 and TRBJ2-5, is GAGVSQSPRYKVTKRGQDVALRCDPISGHVSLYWYRQALGQGPEFLTYFNYEAQQDKSGLPNDRFSAERPEGSISTLTIQRTEQRDSAMYRCASSLFRLAGTQETQYFGPGTRLLVL.

Worth noting for this clonotype: It is likely a read error, because the conserved phenylalanine at the end of the CDR3 is missing. No DNA is shown, since the ends of the CDR3 on it are uncertain; the CDR3 is the one TCRdb lists. V gene TRBV6-1 combines with J gene TRBJ2-1. Counting both end residues, the CDR3 totals 8 amino acids. Germline lookup yields CDR1 MNHNS and CDR2 SASEGT. The CDR3 loop is CASSDQPS.

This rearrangement joins TRBV28 to TRBJ2-5; TRBD2 agrees at 7 bases. With the DNA end fitting TRBJ2-1 better, the J assignment may be wrong. This CDR3 spans 15 amino acids. Germline V lookup: CDR1 MDHEN, CDR2 SYDVKM. CDR3 DNA sequence: TGTGCCAGCAGTTTATTTCGCGGGAGTCAAGAGACCCAGTTCTTC. The encoded protein is CASSLFRGSQETQFF.

This clonotype was seen just once. The chain couples TRBV10-2 to TRBJ2-5; TRBD2 aligns across 7 bases. Matching the DNA end better, TRBJ2-7 makes the J call doubtful. Germline V gene lookup returns CDR1 WSHSY and CDR2 SAAADI. This CDR3 is 13 amino acids long. CDR3 amino acids: CAIPGLITYEQYF. CDR3 sequence (DNA): TGCGCCATCCCGGGACTAATAACCTACGAGCAGTACTTC.

Sample share makes this clonotype medium-sized. This rearrangement joins TRBV6-1 to TRBJ2-1; maybe TRBD1 (5 bases). The CDR3 contains 13 residues. V dropped 10 bases and J dropped 13 bases, with 23 bases sitting between them. CDR1 MNHNS and CDR2 SASEGT come from the germline V gene. The DNA for the CDR3 is TGTGCCAACCGACAGTACCCACAAGAGACCCAGTTCTTC. The encoded protein is CANRQYPQETQFF.